Listed below are T cell receptor beta chains from one sample, sequenced in a study of T-cell memory formation after mild COVID-19. TCRdb used MiXCR to reprocess the 5' RACE reads, holding one entry per CDR3 protein. The top ten clones hold 8.8% of a sample with around 420,000 distinct CDR3 sequences, 20% to 30% of them seen once. Sequencing input: PBMCs or a T cell subset sorted from them (not recorded which). The receptors stem from an adult woman who had mild COVID-19 (a few samples of this study predate the infection). Cell type and time point are not known. The CDR3 runs from the conserved cysteine through the conserved F or W. The D gene is left open where the match is weak. The size entry is marked missing in some rows and otherwise reads once, few, many or a size class.

D: TRBD1
V: TRBV5-1
size: few
J: TRBJ2-1
CDR3: CASSSGTGLSYNEQFF
DNA: TGCGCCAGCAGCTCTGGGACAGGGCTTTCCTACAATGAGCAGTTCTTC

D: TRBD1
V: TRBV10-3
size: few
J: TRBJ1-2
CDR3: CAISTTGVIYGYTF
DNA: TGTGCCATCAGTACTACAGGGGTAATCTATGGCTACACCTTC

D: TRBD1
V: TRBV5-1
size: -
J: TRBJ1-2
CDR3: CASRRDSYGYTF
DNA: TGCGCCAGCAGGAGGGACAGCTATGGCTACACCTTC

D: -
V: TRBV5-1
size: few
J: TRBJ1-1
CDR3: CASSLALRGLTEAFF
DNA: TGCGCCAGCAGCTTGGCCCTGAGGGGACTCACTGAAGCTTTCTTT

D: -
V: TRBV3-1
size: few
J: TRBJ2-5
CDR3: CASSQASGDRWETQYF
DNA: TGTGCCAGCAGCCAAGCTAGCGGGGACAGGTGGGAGACCCAGTACTTC

D: TRBD1
V: TRBV10-3
size: -
J: TRBJ2-7
CDR3: CAIRLGGTGNPEQYF
DNA: TGTGCCATCAGGTTGGGCGGGACAGGGAACCCCGAGCAGTACTTC

D: -
V: TRBV7-2
size: few
J: TRBJ2-3
CDR3: CASLSQGLVTDTQYF
DNA: TGTGCCAGCTTGAGTCAAGGGCTAGTTACTGATACGCAGTATTTT

D: -
V: TRBV4-1
size: few
J: TRBJ1-3
CDR3: CASRPKEPLGPTTGNTIYF
DNA: TGCGCCAGCAGACCTAAAGAACCCTTGGGGCCCACGACTGGAAACACCATATATTTT

D: TRBD1
V: TRBV12-3/TRBV12-4
size: -
J: TRBJ1-4
CDR3: CASSSPGTGVEKLFF
DNA: TGTGCCAGCAGTTCGCCCGGGACAGGGGTTGAAAAACTGTTTTTT

D: TRBD1
V: TRBV5-1
size: few
J: TRBJ1-1
CDR3: CASSSGQVVANTEAFF
DNA: TGCGCCAGCAGCTCGGGACAGGTGGTGGCGAACACTGAAGCTTTCTTT

D: -
V: TRBV11-2
size: many
J: TRBJ2-3
CDR3: CASSSLPGLRRNTQYF
DNA: TGTGCCAGCAGCTCCCTCCCGGGACTGAGGCGGAATACGCAGTATTTT

D: -
V: TRBV7-9
size: few
J: TRBJ1-1
CDR3: CASSLRGQTNEAFF
DNA: TGTGCCAGCAGCTTAAGAGGACAGACGAATGAAGCTTTCTTT

D: -
V: TRBV29-1
size: -
J: TRBJ1-2
CDR3: CSVDRQLGSYGYTF
DNA: TGCAGCGTTGACCGACAGTTGGGGAGCTATGGCTACACCTTC

D: -
V: TRBV4-1
size: few
J: TRBJ2-5
CDR3: CASSQASEETQYF
DNA: TGCGCCAGCAGCCAAGCTAGCGAAGAGACCCAGTACTTC

D: TRBD2
V: TRBV5-1
size: -
J: TRBJ2-1
CDR3: CASLASGSSYNEQFF
DNA: TGCGCCAGCTTGGCTAGCGGTAGCTCCTACAATGAGCAGTTCTTC

D: TRBD1
V: TRBV5-1
size: -
J: TRBJ2-7
CDR3: CASSFNRDSNRAYEQYF
DNA: TGCGCCAGCAGCTTCAACCGGGACAGCAATAGGGCCTACGAGCAGTACTTC

D: TRBD1
V: TRBV5-6
size: few
J: TRBJ2-7
CDR3: CASSRRQGPPYEQYF
DNA: TGTGCCAGCAGCCGACGACAGGGGCCCCCCTACGAGCAGTACTTC

D: -
V: TRBV5-1
size: -
J: TRBJ2-4
CDR3: CASSLDNIQYF
DNA: TGCGCCAGCAGCTTGGATAACATTCAGTACTTC

D: TRBD2
V: TRBV13
size: few
J: TRBJ2-7
CDR3: CASRALREGYEQYF
DNA: TGTGCCAGCAGGGCCCTGAGGGAGGGCTACGAGCAGTACTTC

D: -
V: TRBV12-3/TRBV12-4
size: -
J: TRBJ2-2
CDR3: CASSLLGSGELFF
DNA: TGTGCCAGCAGTTTACTCGGTTCCGGGGAGCTGTTTTTT

D: -
V: TRBV20-1
size: few
J: TRBJ1-1
CDR3: CSARADPGDTEAFF
DNA: TGCAGTGCTAGAGCCGACCCGGGGGACACTGAAGCTTTCTTT

D: -
V: TRBV12-3/TRBV12-4
size: -
J: TRBJ2-7
CDR3: CASSPRLGDEQYF
DNA: TGTGCCAGCAGCCCTCGACTAGGCGACGAGCAGTACTTC

D: -
V: TRBV24-1
size: few
J: TRBJ1-1
CDR3: CATSDRSSTEAFF
DNA: TGTGCCACCTCCGACAGGTCGTCGACTGAAGCTTTCTTT

D: -
V: TRBV4-1
size: -
J: TRBJ2-1
CDR3: CASSQVWQGTYNEQFF
DNA: TGCGCCAGCAGCCAAGTTTGGCAGGGAACCTACAATGAGCAGTTCTTC

D: TRBD1
V: TRBV12-3/TRBV12-4
size: -
J: TRBJ1-2
CDR3: CASSLGRQGAYGYTF
DNA: TGTGCCAGCAGTTTGGGCCGCCAGGGGGCGTATGGCTACACCTTC

D: TRBD1
V: TRBV29-1
size: -
J: TRBJ2-3
CDR3: CSVDGTGGDTQYF
DNA: TGCAGCGTCGATGGGACAGGAGGAGATACGCAGTATTTT

D: -
V: TRBV5-1
size: -
J: TRBJ2-2
CDR3: CASSNDLTGELFF
DNA: TGCGCCAGCAGTAACGATCTGACCGGGGAGCTGTTTTTT

D: TRBD1
V: TRBV30
size: few
J: TRBJ1-1
CDR3: CAWTPPGTGVTEAFF
DNA: TGTGCCTGGACCCCCCCCGGGACAGGGGTGACTGAAGCTTTCTTT

D: TRBD1
V: TRBV5-1
size: -
J: TRBJ1-6
CDR3: CASSPQGADYNSPLHF
DNA: TGCGCCAGCAGCCCGCAGGGGGCGGACTATAATTCACCCCTCCACTTT

D: -
V: TRBV18
size: -
J: TRBJ2-7
CDR3: CASSMKGVEQYF
DNA: TGTGCCAGCTCAATGAAAGGGGTCGAGCAGTACTTC

D: -
V: TRBV7-6
size: few
J: TRBJ1-1
CDR3: CASSLNSQGLLITEAFF
DNA: TGTGCCAGCAGCTTAAATAGCCAGGGGTTATTAATCACTGAAGCTTTCTTT

D: -
V: TRBV7-8
size: few
J: TRBJ1-2
CDR3: CASSLVSPGNGYTF
DNA: TGTGCCAGCAGCTTAGTATCCCCCGGAAACGGCTACACCTTC

D: -
V: TRBV6-5
size: few
J: TRBJ1-6
CDR3: CASRAPNSPLHF
DNA: TGTGCCAGCAGGGCTCCAAATTCACCCCTCCACTTT

D: -
V: TRBV11-1
size: few
J: TRBJ1-1
CDR3: CASSLERGAGSEAFF
DNA: TGTGCCAGCAGCTTAGAGCGGGGAGCAGGGTCTGAAGCTTTCTTT

D: TRBD2
V: TRBV12-3/TRBV12-4
size: few
J: TRBJ2-1
CDR3: CASSPTSGDPYNEQFF
DNA: TGTGCCAGCAGTCCGACTAGCGGGGATCCCTACAATGAGCAGTTCTTC

D: -
V: TRBV12-3/TRBV12-4
size: -
J: TRBJ1-6
CDR3: CASSLAGIYNSPLHF
DNA: TGTGCCAGCAGTTTGGCGGGGATCTATAATTCACCCCTCCACTTT

D: -
V: TRBV6-6
size: -
J: TRBJ2-5
CDR3: CASSYYRGGETQYF
DNA: TGTGCCAGCAGTTACTATAGGGGGGGAGAGACCCAGTACTTC

D: TRBD1
V: TRBV5-1
size: -
J: TRBJ2-3
CDR3: CASSLGLSTGVTDTQYF
DNA: TGCGCCAGCAGCTTGGGTCTGTCGACAGGGGTCACAGATACGCAGTATTTT

D: TRBD2
V: TRBV28
size: -
J: TRBJ2-3
CDR3: CASSLGSGRPNDTQYF
DNA: TGTGCCAGCAGTTTGGGGAGCGGGAGGCCCAACGATACGCAGTATTTT